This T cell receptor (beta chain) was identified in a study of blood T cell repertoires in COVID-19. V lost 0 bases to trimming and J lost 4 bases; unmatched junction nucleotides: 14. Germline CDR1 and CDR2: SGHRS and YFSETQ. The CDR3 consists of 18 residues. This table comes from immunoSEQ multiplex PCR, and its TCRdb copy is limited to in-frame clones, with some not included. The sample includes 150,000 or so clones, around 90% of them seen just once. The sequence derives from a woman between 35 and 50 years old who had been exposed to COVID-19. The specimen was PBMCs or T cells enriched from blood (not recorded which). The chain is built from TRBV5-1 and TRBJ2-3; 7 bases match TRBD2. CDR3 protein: CASSLVTTSRSIPDTQYF. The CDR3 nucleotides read TGCGCCAGCAGCTTGGTTACGACTAGCAGGTCGATCCCAGATACGCAGTATTTT. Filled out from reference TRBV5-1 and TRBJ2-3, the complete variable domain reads KAGVTQTPRYLIKTRGQQVTLSCSPISGHRSVSWYQQTPGQGLQFLFEYFSETQRNKGNFPGRFSGRQFSNSRSEMNVSTLELGDSALYLCASSLVTTSRSIPDTQYFGPGTRLTVL.